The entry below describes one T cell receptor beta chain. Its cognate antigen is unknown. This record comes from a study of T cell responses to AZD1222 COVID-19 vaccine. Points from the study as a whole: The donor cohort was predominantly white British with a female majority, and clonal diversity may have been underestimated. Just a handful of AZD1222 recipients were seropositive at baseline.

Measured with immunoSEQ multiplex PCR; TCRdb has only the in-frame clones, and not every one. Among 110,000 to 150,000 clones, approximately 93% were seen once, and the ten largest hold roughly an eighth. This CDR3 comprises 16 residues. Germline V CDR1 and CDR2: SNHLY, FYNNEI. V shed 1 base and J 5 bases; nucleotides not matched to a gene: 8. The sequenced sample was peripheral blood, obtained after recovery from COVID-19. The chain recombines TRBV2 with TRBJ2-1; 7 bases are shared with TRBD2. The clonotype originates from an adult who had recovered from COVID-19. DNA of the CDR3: TGTGCCAGCAGTGAAGGGCGACTAGCTGAAGACAATGAGCAGTTCTTC. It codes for CASSEGRLAEDNEQFF.